The rows below give T cell receptor beta chains drawn from one sample of a study of T cell responses to AZD1222 COVID-19 vaccine. Using immunoSEQ multiplex PCR, the repertoire was profiled, and TCRdb retains in-frame clones only, with some absent. The sample lists about 140,000 clones; around 94% were seen once. The sample was peripheral blood, taken after recovery from COVID-19. The receptors come from an adult who had recovered from COVID-19. Each CDR3 is given with its conserved first and last residue. A D gene is named only where the DNA matches it firmly. Clone sizes are given selectively: once, few, many, or a class where the clone is expanded.

D gene	J gene	V gene	clone size	CDR3 DNA	CDR3 protein
NA	TRBJ1-2	TRBV7-9	NA	TGTGCCAGCAGCCCAGACAGGAACTATGGCTACACCTTC	CASSPDRNYGYTF
NA	TRBJ1-1	TRBV21-1	NA	TGTGCCAGCAGCAAAGTATGGTCAGGGGCCCGGTTTAAAACTGAAGCTTTCTTT	CASSKVWSGARFKTEAFF
TRBD1	TRBJ2-2	TRBV29-1	NA	TGCAGCGTCTCAACAGGGGGCTGGACCGGGGAGCTGTTTTTT	CSVSTGGWTGELFF
NA	TRBJ2-1	TRBV27	NA	TGTGCCAGCAGCCTAGGGGGAGCCAACAATGAGCAGTTCTTC	CASSLGGANNEQFF
NA	TRBJ2-5	TRBV19	NA	TGTGCCAGTAGTATAGGAGGGACGGGCGAGACCCAGTACTTC	CASSIGGTGETQYF
NA	TRBJ2-7	TRBV28	NA	TGTGCCAGCAGTTTGACAGTCTACGAGCAGTACTTC	CASSLTVYEQYF
TRBD1	TRBJ1-2	TRBV6-6	NA	TGTGCCAGCAGCGACGGACAGGGGAACAACTATGGCTACACCTTC	CASSDGQGNNYGYTF
TRBD2	TRBJ2-7	TRBV28	NA	TGTGCCAGCAGTTTCCTACTAGCGGGCCCTGACTCCTACGAGCAGTACTTC	CASSFLLAGPDSYEQYF
TRBD1	TRBJ1-5	TRBV2	NA	TGTGCCAGCAGACCGGGACAGGGCCGTGGTAGCAATCAGCCCCAGCATTTT	CASRPGQGRGSNQPQHF
NA	TRBJ2-7	TRBV6-6	NA	TGTGCCAGCAGTTACGGACGGGAGTCCGGGGAGGAGCAGTACTTC	CASSYGRESGEEQYF
TRBD2	TRBJ2-3	TRBV9	NA	TGTGCCAGCAGGGGGACTAGCGGGAGAACAGATACGCAGTATTTT	CASRGTSGRTDTQYF
NA	TRBJ1-5	TRBV6-5	NA	TGTGCCAGCACCCCAGTACGGGGGGACAATCAGCCCCAGCATTTT	CASTPVRGDNQPQHF
TRBD2	TRBJ2-7	TRBV28	NA	TGTGCCAGCGGCGGGAGAGGGTACGAGCAGTACTTC	CASGGRGYEQYF
NA	TRBJ1-5	TRBV5-8	NA	TGTGCCAGCAGCCCTGGAGCTTATAGCAATCAGCCCCAGCATTTT	CASSPGAYSNQPQHF
NA	TRBJ2-7	TRBV25-1	NA	TGTGCCAGCAGAGGGACCACCTACGAGCAGTACTTC	CASRGTTYEQYF
NA	TRBJ1-2	TRBV5-5	NA	TGTGCCAGCAGCTTGGCGGGGGGAAACTATGGCTACACCTTC	CASSLAGGNYGYTF
NA	TRBJ2-2	TRBV5-1	NA	TGCGCCAGCAGCACAGGACAGAACACCGGGGAGCTGTTTTTT	CASSTGQNTGELFF
NA	TRBJ2-6	TRBV9	NA	TGTGCCAGCAGCGTAGGAATAGGGACAAGTGGGGCCAACGTCCTGACTTTC	CASSVGIGTSGANVLTF
TRBD2	TRBJ2-1	TRBV19	NA	TGTGCCAGTAGAAATCTAGCGGGAGATTACTACAATGAGCAGTTCTTC	CASRNLAGDYYNEQFF
NA	TRBJ2-2	TRBV19	NA	TGTGCCAGTAGTATTGGAGTGAACACCGGGGAGCTGTTTTTT	CASSIGVNTGELFF
NA	TRBJ1-1	TRBV28	once	TGTGCCAGCAGTTTATTTAGACGGGGGAACACTGAAGCTTTCTTT	CASSLFRRGNTEAFF
NA	TRBJ1-1	TRBV28	NA	TGTGCCAGCAGTGAAAACACTGAAGCTTTCTTT	CASSENTEAFF
TRBD1	TRBJ1-2	TRBV5-1	NA	TGCGCCAGCAGTTCCACTCAGGGGGCAATCTTTGGCTACACCTTC	CASSSTQGAIFGYTF
TRBD1	TRBJ2-7	TRBV6-5	NA	TGTGCCAGCAGTTCGGGACAGGGGGCTTACGAGCAGTACTTC	CASSSGQGAYEQYF
NA	TRBJ1-5	TRBV5-6	NA	TGTGCCAGCAGCTTACAGGGCTGGCAGCCCCAGCATTTT	CASSLQGWQPQHF
NA	TRBJ1-3	TRBV7-9	NA	TGTGCCAGCAGCTTATCGTCAGTCCTTGGAAACACCATATATTTT	CASSLSSVLGNTIYF
NA	TRBJ2-2	TRBV7-2	NA	TGTGCCAGCAGCTCAATGAACACCGGGGAGCTGTTTTTT	CASSSMNTGELFF
NA	TRBJ2-6	TRBV3-1/TRBV3-2	NA	TGTGCCAGCAGCCAAGAGGGCGTCGGGTGGGGGACTGGGGCCAACGTCCTGACTTTC	CASSQEGVGWGTGANVLTF
TRBD2	TRBJ2-1	TRBV3-1/TRBV3-2	NA	TGTGCCAGCAGCCCTCGGGGGGACCCAATATACAATGAGCAGTTCTTC	CASSPRGDPIYNEQFF
NA	TRBJ1-3	TRBV7-3	NA	TGTGCCAGCAGCTTAATAAGAGGAAACACCATATATTTT	CASSLIRGNTIYF